This TCR beta chain was sequenced in a study of beta chain features in type 1 diabetes. About the research overall: Across all samples, over 85 million sorted cells were examined. Study results and limitations: All four CD4+ subsets from Type 1 diabetes patients carried moderately but significantly shorter TCRB CDR3s. TCRB repertoires of naive, central memory and Treg cells appeared more similar among patients than among healthy donors. Fewer junction insertions and more nucleotide deletions appeared in type 1 diabetes patients.

This clone was recorded a few times. The antigen remains undetermined. Every bit of the isolated RNA underwent reverse transcription, so sequencing read expressed TCRB transcripts. TCRdb's table, derived via immunoSEQ multiplex PCR, lists solely in-frame clones and lacks some. The top ten clones hold under 2% of a sample with tens of thousands of clones, 65% to 70% of them seen once. Purity exceeded 98% in all sorted populations. With V trimmed by 6 bases and J by 5 bases, 6 bases remained unmatched. The CDR3 totals 12 residues. Germline V lookup: CDR1 SQVTM, CDR2 ANQGSEA. The chain recombines TRBV29-1 with TRBJ2-5, with 7 bases that match TRBD2. The sample comprised Tregs from blood. This clonotype originated in a man aged 25 to 40 with type 1 diabetes. Some clones in this sample may be carry-over from other donors' samples. CDR3 in amino acids: CSVLLGGETQYF. DNA of the CDR3: TGCAGCGTGTTACTGGGGGGGGAGACCCAGTACTTC.